What follows describes a single T cell receptor beta chain. Its specific antigen is unknown. Base qualities are not at hand, and no much larger clone is one base apart. The donors were healthy, HIV-negative adults who had no recently reported acute infections or vaccinations. Only Caucasian adults living in Nashville, Tennessee, USA were represented among the donors. For unsorted samples, 75 million to 90 million PBMCs were counted and genomic DNA was extracted with the QIAamp DNA Blood Mini kit. After blood collection by leukapheresis, PBMCs were isolated using Ficoll-Histopaque density gradient centrifugation and then cryopreserved in the vapor phase of liquid nitrogen. The data originate from a study of shared clonotypes between healthy human individuals (dated by TCRdb to the early 2020s). General notes on the study: A couple of women and a few men aged 18 to 49 years were included in the cohort. To estimate repertoire size and how much clonotypes are shared between individuals, the study performed deep sequencing of blood TCR repertoires from roughly five healthy adults. Different laboratories and diverse techniques were used to prepare libraries and sequence TCR repertoires, to increase sequencing depth and limit assay-specific biases. Per donor, leukapheresis produced somewhere between about 0.94 and 9.5 billion PBMCs.

TCR CDR3 regions were amplified from genomic DNA by multiplex PCR using the deep immunoSEQ assay. Extracted genomic DNA from each cell subset was distributed evenly across all wells of several immunoSEQ 96-well plates, and each plate was treated as a replicate. For unsorted PBMC, roughly 0.3 ug genomic DNA, equal to 25,000 to 35,000 T cell genomes, was loaded into each replicate PCR. Unsorted PBMC genomic DNA was sequenced across ten immunoSEQ deep assay plates. Purified libraries were measured with a Qubit 3.0 fluorometer, size-checked on a Bioanalyzer 2100, and measured again with the KAPA Library Quantification kit. Every immunoSEQ 96-well plate was sequenced on a separate single-read 150-cycle Illumina NextSeq 550 flow cell. Per the source publication's procedure: Because only junctional sequences without quality scores were contained in the immunoSEQ output, filtering matching that applied to full-length reads could not be performed. To assign V/J genes and CDR3, sequences were annotated against IMGT germline references using PyIR, a Python wrapper for IgBLAST v1.9. Reads with weak V/J assignments (E-value above 1e-6), missing CDR3, stop codons, out-of-frame junctions, or ambiguous translated residues were removed. V3J clonotypes were defined as sequences sharing the same inferred V gene, J gene, and CDR3 amino acid sequence. Percentage overlap between repertoires was calculated by dividing the number of shared unique clonotypes by the size of the smaller repertoire. RTK rarefaction, the Chao1 estimator, and Recon v2.1 estimates of unobserved clonotypes were used to assess repertoire richness. Not all clones reach the TCRdb copy of this immuneACCESS table, which keeps in-frame sequences only. Checked studies attribute under half of the gap to unresolved V genes and leave the rest unexplained. D and trimming were read from the DNA, whereas the V and J calls and clone size are those reported in that table. The sample table records over 400,000 clones; 70% to 80% of these occur just once. More than 10% of the sample comes from the top ten.

The germline V gene (reference sequence) sets CDR1 to MNHNY and CDR2 to SVGAGI. Deletion took 8 bases off V and 9 bases off J, with a span of 26 bases between the germline ends. From the cysteine through the phenylalanine, the CDR3 covers 16 amino acids. The CDR3 DNA has 48 bases and is translated from base 1. General findings and caveats noted by the study authors: Sampling was restricted to blood, and TCR repertoires in tissues likely differ from the TCR repertoires found in blood. The genetic and exposure-history diversity represented was limited by the small number of donors. Pairwise subsampling led to the expectation that sequencing depth would affect the degree of clonotype sharing among donors.

The chain joins TRBV6-6 to TRBJ2-1; the D gene is perhaps TRBD2, on 6 matching bases. Input material: PBMCs. The sequence came from a woman aged 40 to 49 in good health. Some clones in this sample may be carry-over from other donors' samples. The DNA sequence is given as TGTGCCAGCGGGTACATCTCGGGAGTGGGTGGAGGTGAGCAGTTCTTC. This is translated as CASGYISGVGGGEQFF.